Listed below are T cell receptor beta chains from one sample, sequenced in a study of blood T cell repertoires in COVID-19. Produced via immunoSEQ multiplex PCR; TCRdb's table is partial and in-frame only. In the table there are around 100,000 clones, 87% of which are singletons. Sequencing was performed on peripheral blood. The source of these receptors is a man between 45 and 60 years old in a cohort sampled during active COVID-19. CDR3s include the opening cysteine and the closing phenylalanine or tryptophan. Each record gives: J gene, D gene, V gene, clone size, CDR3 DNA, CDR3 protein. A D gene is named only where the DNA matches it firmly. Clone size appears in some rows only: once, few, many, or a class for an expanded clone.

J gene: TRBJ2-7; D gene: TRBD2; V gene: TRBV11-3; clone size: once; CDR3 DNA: TGTGCCAGCAGCTTTGCAGCGGGGGGCGTATACGAGCAGTACTTC; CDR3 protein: CASSFAAGGVYEQYF
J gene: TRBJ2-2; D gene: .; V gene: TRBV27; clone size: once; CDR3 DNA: TGTGCCAGCAGTTTATCCGCCGGGGAGCTGTTTTTT; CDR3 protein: CASSLSAGELFF
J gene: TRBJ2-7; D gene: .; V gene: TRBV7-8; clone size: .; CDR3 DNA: TGTGCCAGCAGTTGGGCCGGCACCTCCTACGAGCAGTACTTC; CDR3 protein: CASSWAGTSYEQYF
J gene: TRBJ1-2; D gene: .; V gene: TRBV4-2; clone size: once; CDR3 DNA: TGTGCCAGCAGCCAAGATGACAGAAGCTACACCTTC; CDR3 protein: CASSQDDRSYTF
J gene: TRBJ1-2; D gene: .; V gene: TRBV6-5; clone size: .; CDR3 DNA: TGTGCCAGCAGTTTTGGGGGGGGGTCTCGCTACACCTTC; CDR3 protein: CASSFGGGSRYTF
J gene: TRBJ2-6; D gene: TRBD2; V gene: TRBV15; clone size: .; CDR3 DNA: TGTGCCACCAGCACGGGGGGGTCTGGGGCCAACGTCCTGACTTTC; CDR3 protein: CATSTGGSGANVLTF
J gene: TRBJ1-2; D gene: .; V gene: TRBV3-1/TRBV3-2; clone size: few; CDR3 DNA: TGTGCCAGCAGCCAATGGGCCGGACAGCTGGAAGGCTACACCTTC; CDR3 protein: CASSQWAGQLEGYTF
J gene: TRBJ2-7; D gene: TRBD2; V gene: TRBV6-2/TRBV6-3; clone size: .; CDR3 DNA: TGTGCCAGCAGTATTAGCGGGGGGGCCTTCTACGAGCAGTACTTC; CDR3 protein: CASSISGGAFYEQYF
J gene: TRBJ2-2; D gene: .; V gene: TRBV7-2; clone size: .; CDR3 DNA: TGTGCCAGCAGCCCCCGAGGGACGAACACCGGGGAGCTGTTTTTT; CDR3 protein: CASSPRGTNTGELFF
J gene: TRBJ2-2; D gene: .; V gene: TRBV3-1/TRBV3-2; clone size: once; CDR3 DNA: TGTGCCAGCAGCCAAAGAGGCCCCGGGGAGCTGTTTTTT; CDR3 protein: CASSQRGPGELFF
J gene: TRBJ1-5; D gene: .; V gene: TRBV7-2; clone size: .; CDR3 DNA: TGTGCCAGCAGCTTTACAACAGATAGCAATCAGCCCCAGCATTTT; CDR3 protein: CASSFTTDSNQPQHF
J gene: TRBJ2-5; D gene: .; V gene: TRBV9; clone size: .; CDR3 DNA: TGTGCCAGCAGCGCGCCGGTTGAGACCCAGTACTTC; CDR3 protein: CASSAPVETQYF
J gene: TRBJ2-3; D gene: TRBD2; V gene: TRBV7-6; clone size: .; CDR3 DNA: TGTGCCAGCAGCCTCGGATATGGACTAGCGGGGGGGCGGTCGCAAGATACGCAGTATTTT; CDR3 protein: CASSLGYGLAGGRSQDTQYF
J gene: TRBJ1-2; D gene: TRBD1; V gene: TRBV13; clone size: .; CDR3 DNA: TGTGCCAGCAGCTTAGATCCGGTTAGGACAGGGATTGAGGCTAGAGGCTACACCTTC; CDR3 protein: CASSLDPVRTGIEARGYTF
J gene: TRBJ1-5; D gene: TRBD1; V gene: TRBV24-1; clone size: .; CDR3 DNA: TGTGCCACCAGTGATACACAGGGGAGTTCAGGCCAGCCCCAGCATTTT; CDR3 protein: CATSDTQGSSGQPQHF
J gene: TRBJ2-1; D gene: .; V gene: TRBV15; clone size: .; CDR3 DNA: TGTGCCACCAGCAGAAGTCGCGATGAGCAGTTCTTC; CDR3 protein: CATSRSRDEQFF
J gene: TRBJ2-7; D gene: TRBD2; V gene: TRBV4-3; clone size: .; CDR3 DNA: TGCGCCAGCAGCCAAGGGACGGGGGGGTACTACGAGCAGTACTTC; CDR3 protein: CASSQGTGGYYEQYF
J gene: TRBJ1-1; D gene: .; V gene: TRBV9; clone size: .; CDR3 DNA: TGTGCCAGCAGCGTGGAGGGAGACACTGAAGCTTTCTTT; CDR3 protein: CASSVEGDTEAFF
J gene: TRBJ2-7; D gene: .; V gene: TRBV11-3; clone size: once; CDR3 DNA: TGTGCCAGCAGCTTAGTGGGTAGATCGGGCTACGAGCAGTACTTC; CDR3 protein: CASSLVGRSGYEQYF
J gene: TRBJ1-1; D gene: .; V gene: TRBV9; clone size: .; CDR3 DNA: TGTGCCAGCAGCGTAGCTCCTACCGGGGGGGTCAAGGCTTTCTTT; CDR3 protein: CASSVAPTGGVKAFF
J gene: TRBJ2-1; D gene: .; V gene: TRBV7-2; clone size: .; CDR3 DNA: TGTGCCAGCAGCTTAGCGGGCACCTACAATGAGCAGTTCTTC; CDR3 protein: CASSLAGTYNEQFF
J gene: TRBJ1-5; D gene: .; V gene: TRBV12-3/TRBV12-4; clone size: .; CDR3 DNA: TGTGCCAGCAGTTTTTACAATCAGCCCCAGCATTTT; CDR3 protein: CASSFYNQPQHF
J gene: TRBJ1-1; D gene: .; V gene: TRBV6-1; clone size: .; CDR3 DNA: TGTGCCAGCAGTGATGTAGGCTGGAGGGACACTGAAGCTTTCTTT; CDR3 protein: CASSDVGWRDTEAFF
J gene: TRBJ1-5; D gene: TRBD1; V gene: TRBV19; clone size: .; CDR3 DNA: TGTGCCAGTAGACCGTCAGGGGGATCTCCTCAGCCCCAGCATTTT; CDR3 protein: CASRPSGGSPQPQHF
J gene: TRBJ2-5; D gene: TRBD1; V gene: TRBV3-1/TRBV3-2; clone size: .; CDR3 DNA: TGTGCCAGCAGCCCGGGACAGGGGCCCCAAGAGACCCAGTACTTC; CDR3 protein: CASSPGQGPQETQYF
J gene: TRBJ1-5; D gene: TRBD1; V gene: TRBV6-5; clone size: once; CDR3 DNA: TGTGCCAGCAGCCGGGACAGGGGGCCGAATCAGCCCCAGCATTTT; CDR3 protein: CASSRDRGPNQPQHF
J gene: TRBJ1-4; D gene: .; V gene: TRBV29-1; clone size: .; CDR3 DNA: TGCAGCGTTGAGTACCGTGGACAGAATGAAAAACTGTTTTTT; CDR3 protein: CSVEYRGQNEKLFF
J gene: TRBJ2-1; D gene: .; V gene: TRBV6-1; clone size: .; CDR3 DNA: TGTGCCAGCAGTGAAGCCAGATACAATGAGCAGTTCTTC; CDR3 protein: CASSEARYNEQFF
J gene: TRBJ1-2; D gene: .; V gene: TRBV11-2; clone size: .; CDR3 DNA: TGTGCCAGCAGCTTAGAAGGGTCGGGAGGATATGGCTACACCTTC; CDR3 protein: CASSLEGSGGYGYTF
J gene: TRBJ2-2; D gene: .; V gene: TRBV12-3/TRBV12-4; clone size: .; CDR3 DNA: TGTGCCAGCAGAGCAACTAACACCGGGGAGCTGTTTTTT; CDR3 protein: CASRATNTGELFF
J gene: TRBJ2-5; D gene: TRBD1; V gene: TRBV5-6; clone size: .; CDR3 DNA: TGTGCCAGCAGCTTGCGGGCTGCAGGGGGCGACGGGACCCAGTACTTC; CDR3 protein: CASSLRAAGGDGTQYF
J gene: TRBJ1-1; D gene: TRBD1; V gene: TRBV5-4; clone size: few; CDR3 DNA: TGTGCCAGCACCCGAAAAACAGGGGGTTACACTGAAGCTTTCTTT; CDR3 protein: CASTRKTGGYTEAFF
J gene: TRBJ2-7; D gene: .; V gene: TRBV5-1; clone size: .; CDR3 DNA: TGCGCCAGCAGCTTGTTGGCAGGGCCGACCTACGAGCAGTACTTC; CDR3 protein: CASSLLAGPTYEQYF
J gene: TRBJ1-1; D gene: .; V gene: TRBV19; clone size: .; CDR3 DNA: TGTGCCAGTAGTATCCTAGGGAGGGCTGAAGCTTTCTTT; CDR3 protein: CASSILGRAEAFF
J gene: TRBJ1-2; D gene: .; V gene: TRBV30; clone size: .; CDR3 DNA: TGTGCCTGGATCGTTTCCCGGGGTATGAGTGGCTACACCTTC; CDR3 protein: CAWIVSRGMSGYTF
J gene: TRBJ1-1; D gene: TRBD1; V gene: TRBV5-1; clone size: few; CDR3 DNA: TGCGCCAGCAGCAGGACAGGTTCGAGCACTGAAGCTTTCTTT; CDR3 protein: CASSRTGSSTEAFF
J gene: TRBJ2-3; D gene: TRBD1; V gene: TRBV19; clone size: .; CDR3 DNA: TGTGCCAGTCGGGACAGGGGGCAAGATACGCAGTATTTT; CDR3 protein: CASRDRGQDTQYF
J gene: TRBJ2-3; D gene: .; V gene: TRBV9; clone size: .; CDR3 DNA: TGTGCCAGCAGTGGGAGAGGGGGACAAAGGCCAGATACGCAGTATTTT; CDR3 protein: CASSGRGGQRPDTQYF
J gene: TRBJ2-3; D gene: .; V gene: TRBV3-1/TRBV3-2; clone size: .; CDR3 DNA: TGTGCCAGCAGCCAAACTAGAAGCACAGATACGCAGTATTTT; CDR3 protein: CASSQTRSTDTQYF
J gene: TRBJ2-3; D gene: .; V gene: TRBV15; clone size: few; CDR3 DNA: TGTGCCACCAGCAGAGATCGGGGAGATACGCAGTATTTT; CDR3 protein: CATSRDRGDTQYF
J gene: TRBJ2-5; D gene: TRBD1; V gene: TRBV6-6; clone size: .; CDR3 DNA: TGTGCCAGCACCCGAACAGGGGGCGGAGAGACCCAGTACTTC; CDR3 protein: CASTRTGGGETQYF
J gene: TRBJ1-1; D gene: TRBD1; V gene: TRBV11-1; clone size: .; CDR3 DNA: TGTGCCAGCAGCTTAAAAAGGGGGCCCTTGAGCACTGAAGCTTTCTTT; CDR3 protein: CASSLKRGPLSTEAFF
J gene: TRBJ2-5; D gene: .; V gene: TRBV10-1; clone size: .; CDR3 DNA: TGCGCCAGCAGTGATGGAGCAGGGTTAAAGACCCAGTACTTC; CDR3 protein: CASSDGAGLKTQYF